This TCR beta chain was recorded in a study of blood T cells in healthy people across ages. The second PCR ran roughly 6 to 11 cycles with a sample-barcoded 5' primer and J-beta primers. Each sample yielded at least 2.5 million CDR3-containing paired-end reads. TCRdb itself ran the 5' RACE reads through MiXCR, one entry per CDR3 protein. The table records fewer than 1,200,000 distinct CDR3 sequences, roughly a quarter of them present only once. This clonotype was counted a few times. This CDR3 spans 14 amino acids. From germline, CDR1 is LGHNT and CDR2 FRNRAP. With 7 bases removed from V and 1 base from J, the gap between germline ends came to 12 bases. These data were likewise used in another study, on T cells of mothers and their children.

The sequencing input was blood. This sequence joins TRBV12-5 and TRBJ2-3; unclear D gene. The receptor was derived from a girl aged 2 to 10 in good health. As DNA, the CDR3 is TGTGCTAGTGCATATGGTAGGGGCACAGATACGCAGTATTTT. Its translation: CASAYGRGTDTQYF.